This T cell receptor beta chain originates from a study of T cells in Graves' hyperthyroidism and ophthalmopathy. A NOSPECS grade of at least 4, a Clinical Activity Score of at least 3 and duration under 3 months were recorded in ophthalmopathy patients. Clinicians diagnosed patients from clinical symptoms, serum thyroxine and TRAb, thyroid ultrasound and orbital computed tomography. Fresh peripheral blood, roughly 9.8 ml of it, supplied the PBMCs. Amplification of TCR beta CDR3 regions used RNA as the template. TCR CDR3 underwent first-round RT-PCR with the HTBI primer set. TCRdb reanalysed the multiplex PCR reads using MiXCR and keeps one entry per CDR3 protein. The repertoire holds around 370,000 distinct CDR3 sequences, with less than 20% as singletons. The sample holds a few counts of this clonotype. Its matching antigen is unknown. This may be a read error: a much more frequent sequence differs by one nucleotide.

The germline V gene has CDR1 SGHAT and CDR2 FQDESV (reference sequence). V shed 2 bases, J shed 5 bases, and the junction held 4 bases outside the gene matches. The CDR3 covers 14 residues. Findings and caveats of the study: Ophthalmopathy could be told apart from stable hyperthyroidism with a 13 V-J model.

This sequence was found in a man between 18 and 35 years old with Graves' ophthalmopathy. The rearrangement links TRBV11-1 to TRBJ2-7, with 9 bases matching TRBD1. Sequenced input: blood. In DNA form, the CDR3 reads TGTGCCAGCAGCTTAACAGGGGGCCCTCACGAGCAGTACTTC. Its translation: CASSLTGGPHEQYF.